The 2 T cell receptor beta chains given below trace back to one sample, sequenced in a study of blood T cell repertoires in COVID-19. The protocol was immunoSEQ multiplex PCR, while the TCRdb copy is restricted to in-frame clones and leaves out a portion. Among some 160,000 clones listed, 65% to 80% were seen once. Sequencing used PBMCs or T cells enriched from blood (not recorded which). The receptors come from a woman in her 70s in a cohort exposed to, infected with or recovered from COVID-19 (not recorded which).

V is TRBV19 and J is TRBJ1-6, with 7 bases aligning to TRBD1. V trimming: 7 bases; J trimming: 2 bases; junction bases outside the gene matches: 5. Germline CDR1 LNHDA, CDR2 SQIVND (reference sequence). The length of the CDR3 is 15 residues. The CDR3 region is CASMQGVTYNSPLHF. CDR3 DNA sequence: TGTGCCAGTATGCAGGGGGTGACCTATAATTCACCCCTCCACTTT.

The chain uses TRBV11-3 and TRBJ2-7, with TRBD1 matching over 9 bases. Trimming removed 1 base from V and 0 bases from J; junction bases left unmatched: 4. CDR1 SGHNT and CDR2 YENEEA come from the germline V gene. The CDR3 sequence is 16 residues long. This chain's CDR3 is CASSLGGTGPSYEQYF. The CDR3 DNA follows: TGTGCCAGCAGCTTAGGAGGGACAGGGCCCTCCTACGAGCAGTACTTC.